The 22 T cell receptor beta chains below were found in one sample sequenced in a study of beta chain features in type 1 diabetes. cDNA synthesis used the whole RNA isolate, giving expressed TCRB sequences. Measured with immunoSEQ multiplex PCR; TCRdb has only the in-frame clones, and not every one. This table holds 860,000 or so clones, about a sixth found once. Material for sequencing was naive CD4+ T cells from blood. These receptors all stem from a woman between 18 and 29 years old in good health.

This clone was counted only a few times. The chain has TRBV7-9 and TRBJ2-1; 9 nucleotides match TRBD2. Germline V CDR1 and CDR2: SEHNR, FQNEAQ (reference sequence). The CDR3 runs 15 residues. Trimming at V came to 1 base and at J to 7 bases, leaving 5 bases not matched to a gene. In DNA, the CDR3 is TGTGCCAGCAGCTTAGGCGGGAGGGCGGGAAATGAGCAGTTCTTC. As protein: CASSLGGRAGNEQFF.

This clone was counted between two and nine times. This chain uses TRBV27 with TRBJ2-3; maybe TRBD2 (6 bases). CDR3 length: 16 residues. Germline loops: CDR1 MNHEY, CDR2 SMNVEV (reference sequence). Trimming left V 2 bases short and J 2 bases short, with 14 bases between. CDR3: CASSLNPGEVTDTQYF. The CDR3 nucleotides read TGTGCCAGCAGTTTAAATCCCGGGGAGGTCACAGATACGCAGTATTTT.

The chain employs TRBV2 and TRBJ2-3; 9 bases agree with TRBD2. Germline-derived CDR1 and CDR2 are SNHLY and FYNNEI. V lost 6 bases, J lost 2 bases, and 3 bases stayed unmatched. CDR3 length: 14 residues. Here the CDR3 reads CASRKGLATDTQYF. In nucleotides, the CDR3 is TGTGCCAGCAGAAAGGGACTAGCCACAGATACGCAGTATTTT.

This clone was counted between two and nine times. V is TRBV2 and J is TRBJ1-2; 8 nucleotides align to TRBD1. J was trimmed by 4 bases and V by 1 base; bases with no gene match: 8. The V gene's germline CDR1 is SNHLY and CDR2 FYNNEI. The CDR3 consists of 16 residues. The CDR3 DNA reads TGTGCCAGCAGTGAAGGGGGACAGGCGGATCTCTATGGCTACACCTTC. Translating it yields CASSEGGQADLYGYTF.

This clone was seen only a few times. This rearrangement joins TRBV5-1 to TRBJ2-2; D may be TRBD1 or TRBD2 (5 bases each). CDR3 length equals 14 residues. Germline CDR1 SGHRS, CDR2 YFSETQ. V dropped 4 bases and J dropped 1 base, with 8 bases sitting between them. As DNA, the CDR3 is TGCGCCAGCAGCCGGGACGGGAACACCGGGGAGCTGTTTTTT. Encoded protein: CASSRDGNTGELFF.

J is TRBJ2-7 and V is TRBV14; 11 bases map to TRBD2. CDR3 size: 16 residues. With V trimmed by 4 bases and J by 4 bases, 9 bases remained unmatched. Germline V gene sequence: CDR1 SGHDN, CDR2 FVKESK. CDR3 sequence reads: CASSLIGTSGLYEQYF. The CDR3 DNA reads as TGTGCCAGCAGCCTTATTGGGACTAGCGGACTTTACGAGCAGTACTTC.

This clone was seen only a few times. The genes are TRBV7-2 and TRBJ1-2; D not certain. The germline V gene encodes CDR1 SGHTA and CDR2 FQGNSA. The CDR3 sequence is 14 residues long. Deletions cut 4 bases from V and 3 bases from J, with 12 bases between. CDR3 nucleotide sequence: TGTGCCAGCAGCTCACTACCCTTAGACTATGGCTACACCTTC. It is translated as CASSSLPLDYGYTF. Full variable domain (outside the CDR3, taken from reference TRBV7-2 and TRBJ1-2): GAGVSQSPSNKVTEKGKDVELRCDPISGHTALYWYRQSLGQGLEFLIYFQGNSAPDKSGLPSDRFSAERTGGSVSTLTIQRTQQEDSAVYLCASSSLPLDYGYTFGSGTRLTVV.

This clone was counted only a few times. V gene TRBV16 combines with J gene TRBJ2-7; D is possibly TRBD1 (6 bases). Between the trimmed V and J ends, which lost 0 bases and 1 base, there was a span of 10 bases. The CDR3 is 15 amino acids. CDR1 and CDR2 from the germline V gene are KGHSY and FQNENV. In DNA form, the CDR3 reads TGTGCCAGCAGCCAATCTGACAGGAGATCCTACGAGCAGTACTTC. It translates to CASSQSDRRSYEQYF.

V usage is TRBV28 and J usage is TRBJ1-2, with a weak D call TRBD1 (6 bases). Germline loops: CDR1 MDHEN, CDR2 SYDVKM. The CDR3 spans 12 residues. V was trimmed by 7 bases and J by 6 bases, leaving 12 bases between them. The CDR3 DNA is TGTGCCAGCACCACATACAGGGATGGCTACACCTTC. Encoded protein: CASTTYRDGYTF.

The CDR3 DNA follows: TGTGCCAGCAGCGTGGCGCCGACGAACACTGAAGCTTTCTTT. Translated, it gives CASSVAPTNTEAFF. V gene TRBV9 combines with J gene TRBJ1-1; D is unclear. Germline CDR1 is SGDLS and CDR2 is YYNGEE. The CDR3 is 14 residues long. Trimming took off 2 bases at V and 1 base at J, with 9 bases between the two ends.

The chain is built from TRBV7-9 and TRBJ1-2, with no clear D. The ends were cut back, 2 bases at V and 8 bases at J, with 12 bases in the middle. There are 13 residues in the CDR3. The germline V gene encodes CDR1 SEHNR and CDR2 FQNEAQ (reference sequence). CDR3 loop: CASSLIGIGGYTF. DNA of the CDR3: TGTGCCAGCAGCTTAATTGGGATTGGGGGCTACACCTTC.

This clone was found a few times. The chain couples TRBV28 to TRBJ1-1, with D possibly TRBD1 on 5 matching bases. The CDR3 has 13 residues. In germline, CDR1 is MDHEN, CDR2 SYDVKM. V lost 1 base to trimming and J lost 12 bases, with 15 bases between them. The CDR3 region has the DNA TGTGCCAGCAGTTTATCTACAGGAGGGGCAACTTTCTTT. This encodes CASSLSTGGATFF.

The CDR3 protein is CASSSRTGFNQPQHF. DNA of the CDR3: TGTGCCAGCAGCTCGAGAACAGGTTTCAATCAGCCCCAGCATTTT. The chain has TRBV7-2 and TRBJ1-5; D is possibly TRBD1 (5 bases). The ends were cut back, 4 bases at V and 3 bases at J, with 13 bases in the middle. The CDR3 runs 15 residues. Germline V CDR1 and CDR2: SGHTA, FQGNSA.

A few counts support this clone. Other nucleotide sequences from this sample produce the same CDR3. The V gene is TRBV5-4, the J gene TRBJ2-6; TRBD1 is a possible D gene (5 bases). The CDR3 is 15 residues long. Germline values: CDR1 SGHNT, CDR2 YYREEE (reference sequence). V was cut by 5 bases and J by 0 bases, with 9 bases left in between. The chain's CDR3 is CASSADSSGANVLTF. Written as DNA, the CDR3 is TGTGCCAGCAGTGCAGACAGCTCTGGGGCCAACGTCCTGACTTTC.

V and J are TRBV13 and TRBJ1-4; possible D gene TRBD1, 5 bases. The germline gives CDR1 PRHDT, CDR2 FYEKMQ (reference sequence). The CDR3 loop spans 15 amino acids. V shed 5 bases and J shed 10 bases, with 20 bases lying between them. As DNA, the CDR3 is TGTGCCAGCAGCACCTCGACGATCGGGGGGGGAAAACTGTTTTTT. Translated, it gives CASSTSTIGGGKLFF.

As DNA, the CDR3 is TGCAGCGTTATATACGCCTACGAGCAGTACTTC. Protein: CSVIYAYEQYF. The chain employs TRBV29-1 and TRBJ2-7, with D unresolved. Trimming left V 5 bases short and J 2 bases short, with 7 bases between. CDR3 size: 11 residues. Germline V gene sequence: CDR1 SQVTM, CDR2 ANQGSEA.

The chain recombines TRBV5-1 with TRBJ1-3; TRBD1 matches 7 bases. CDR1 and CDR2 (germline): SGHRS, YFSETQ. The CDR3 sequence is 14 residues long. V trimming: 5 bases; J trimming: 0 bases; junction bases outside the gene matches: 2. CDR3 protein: CASRSGGSGNTIYF. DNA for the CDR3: TGCGCCAGCAGATCAGGGGGCTCTGGAAACACCATATATTTT.

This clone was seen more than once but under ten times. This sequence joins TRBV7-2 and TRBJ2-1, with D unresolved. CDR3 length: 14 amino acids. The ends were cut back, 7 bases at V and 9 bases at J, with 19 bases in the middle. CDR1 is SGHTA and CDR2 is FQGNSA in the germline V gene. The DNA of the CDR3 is TGTGCCAGCACTCCTGGCTTCGTAGCAAGTGAGCAGTTCTTC. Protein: CASTPGFVASEQFF.

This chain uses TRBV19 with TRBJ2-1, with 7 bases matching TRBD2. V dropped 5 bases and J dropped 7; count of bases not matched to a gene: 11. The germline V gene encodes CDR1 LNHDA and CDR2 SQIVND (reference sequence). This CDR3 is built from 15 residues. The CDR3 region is CASSRWSGIQNEQFF. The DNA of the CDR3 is TGTGCCAGTAGTCGATGGAGCGGGATACAGAATGAGCAGTTCTTC.

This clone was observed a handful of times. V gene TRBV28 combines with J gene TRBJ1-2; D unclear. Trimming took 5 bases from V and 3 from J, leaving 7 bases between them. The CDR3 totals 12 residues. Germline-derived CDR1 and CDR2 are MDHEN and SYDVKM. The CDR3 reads CASSKGHYGYTF. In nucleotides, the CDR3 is TGTGCCAGCAGTAAAGGGCACTATGGCTACACCTTC.

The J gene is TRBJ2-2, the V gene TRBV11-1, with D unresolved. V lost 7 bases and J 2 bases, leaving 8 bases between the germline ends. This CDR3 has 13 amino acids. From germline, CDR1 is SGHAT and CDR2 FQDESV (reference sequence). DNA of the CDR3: TGTGCCAGCACCCCCCCCAACACCGGGGAGCTGTTTTTT. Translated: CASTPPNTGELFF. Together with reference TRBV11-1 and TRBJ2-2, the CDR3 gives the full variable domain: EAEVAQSPRYKITEKSQAVAFWCDPISGHATLYWYRQILGQGPELLVQFQDESVVDDSQLPKDRFSAERLKGVDSTLKIQPAELGDSAMYLCASTPPNTGELFFGEGSRLTVL.

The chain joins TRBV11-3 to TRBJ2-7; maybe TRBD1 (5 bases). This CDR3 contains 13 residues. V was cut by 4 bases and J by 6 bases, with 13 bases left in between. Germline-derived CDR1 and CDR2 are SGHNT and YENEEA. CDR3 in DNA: TGTGCCAGCAGCTCGAGGTTTCAGGGCGAGCAGTACTTC. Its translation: CASSSRFQGEQYF.